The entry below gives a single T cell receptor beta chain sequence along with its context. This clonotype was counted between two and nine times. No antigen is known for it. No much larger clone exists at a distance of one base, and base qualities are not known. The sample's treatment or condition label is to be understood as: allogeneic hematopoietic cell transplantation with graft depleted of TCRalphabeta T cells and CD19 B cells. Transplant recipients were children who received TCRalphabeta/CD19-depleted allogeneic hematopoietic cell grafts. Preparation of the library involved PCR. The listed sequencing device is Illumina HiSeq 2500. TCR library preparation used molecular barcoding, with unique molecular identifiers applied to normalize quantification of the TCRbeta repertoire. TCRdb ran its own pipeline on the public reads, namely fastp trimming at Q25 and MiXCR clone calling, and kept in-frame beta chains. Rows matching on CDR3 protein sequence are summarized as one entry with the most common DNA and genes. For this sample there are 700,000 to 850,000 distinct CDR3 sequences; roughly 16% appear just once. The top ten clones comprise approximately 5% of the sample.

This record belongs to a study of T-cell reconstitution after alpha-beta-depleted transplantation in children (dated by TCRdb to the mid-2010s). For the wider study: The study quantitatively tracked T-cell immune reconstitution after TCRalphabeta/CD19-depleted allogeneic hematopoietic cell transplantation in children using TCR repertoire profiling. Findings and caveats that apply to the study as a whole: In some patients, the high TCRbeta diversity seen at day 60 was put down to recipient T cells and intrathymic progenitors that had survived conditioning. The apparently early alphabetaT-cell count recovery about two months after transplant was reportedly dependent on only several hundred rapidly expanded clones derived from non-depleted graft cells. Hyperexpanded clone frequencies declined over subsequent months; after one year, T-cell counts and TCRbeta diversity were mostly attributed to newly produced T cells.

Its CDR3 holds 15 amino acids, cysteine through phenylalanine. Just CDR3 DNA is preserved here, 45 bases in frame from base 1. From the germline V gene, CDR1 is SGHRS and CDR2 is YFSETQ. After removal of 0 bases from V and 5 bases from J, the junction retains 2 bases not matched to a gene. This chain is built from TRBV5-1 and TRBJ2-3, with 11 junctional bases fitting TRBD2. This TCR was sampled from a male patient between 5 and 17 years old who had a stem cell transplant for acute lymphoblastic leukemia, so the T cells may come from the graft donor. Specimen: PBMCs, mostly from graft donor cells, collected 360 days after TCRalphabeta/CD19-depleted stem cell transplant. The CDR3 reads CASSLVSGRGDTQYF. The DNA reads TGCGCCAGCAGCTTGGTTAGCGGGAGGGGAGATACGCAGTATTTT.